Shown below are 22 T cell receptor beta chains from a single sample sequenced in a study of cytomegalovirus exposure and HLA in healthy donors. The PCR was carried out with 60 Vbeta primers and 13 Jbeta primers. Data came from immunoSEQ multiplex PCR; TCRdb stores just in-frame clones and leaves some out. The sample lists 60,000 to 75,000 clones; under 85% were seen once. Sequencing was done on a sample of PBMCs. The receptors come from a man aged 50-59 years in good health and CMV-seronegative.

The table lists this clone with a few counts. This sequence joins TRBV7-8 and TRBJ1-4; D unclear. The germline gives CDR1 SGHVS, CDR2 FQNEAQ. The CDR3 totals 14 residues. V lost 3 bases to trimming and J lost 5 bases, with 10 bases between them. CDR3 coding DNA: TGTGCCAGCAGCTTTGACGGGTTGAATGAAAAACTGTTTTTT. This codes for CASSFDGLNEKLFF.

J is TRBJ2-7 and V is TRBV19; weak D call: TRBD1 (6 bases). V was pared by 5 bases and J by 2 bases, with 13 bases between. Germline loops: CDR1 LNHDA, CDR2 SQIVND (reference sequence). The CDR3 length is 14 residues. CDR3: CASSPTGYPYEQYF. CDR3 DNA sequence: TGTGCCAGTAGTCCTACAGGGTATCCCTACGAGCAGTACTTC.

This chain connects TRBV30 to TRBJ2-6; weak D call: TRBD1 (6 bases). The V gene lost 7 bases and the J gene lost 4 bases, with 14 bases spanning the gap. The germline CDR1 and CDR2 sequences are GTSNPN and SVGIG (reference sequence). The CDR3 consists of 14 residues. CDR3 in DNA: TGTGCCTCCAACCCCGGGACAGGGGCCAACGTCCTGACTTTC. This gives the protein CASNPGTGANVLTF.

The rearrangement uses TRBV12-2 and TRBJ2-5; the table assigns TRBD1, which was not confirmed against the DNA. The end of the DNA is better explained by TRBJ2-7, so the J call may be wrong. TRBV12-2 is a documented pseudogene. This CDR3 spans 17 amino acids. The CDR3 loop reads CASRLETRTGVGYEQYF. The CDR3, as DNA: TGTGCAAGTCGCTTAGAAACCCGGACAGGAGTGGGCTACGAGCAGTACTTC.

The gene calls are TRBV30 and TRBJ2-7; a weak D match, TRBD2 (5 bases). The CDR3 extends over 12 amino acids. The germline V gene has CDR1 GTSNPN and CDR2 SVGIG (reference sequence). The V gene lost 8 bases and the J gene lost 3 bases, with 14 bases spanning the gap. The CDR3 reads CAAATGIYEQYF. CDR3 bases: TGTGCCGCCGCCACGGGGATCTACGAGCAGTACTTC.

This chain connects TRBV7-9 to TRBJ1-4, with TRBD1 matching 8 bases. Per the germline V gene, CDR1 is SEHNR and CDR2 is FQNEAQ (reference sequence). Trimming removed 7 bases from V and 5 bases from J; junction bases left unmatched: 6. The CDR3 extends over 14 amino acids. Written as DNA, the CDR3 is TGTGCCAGCAACCCATGGACAGGGAATGAAAAACTGTTTTTT. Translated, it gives CASNPWTGNEKLFF.

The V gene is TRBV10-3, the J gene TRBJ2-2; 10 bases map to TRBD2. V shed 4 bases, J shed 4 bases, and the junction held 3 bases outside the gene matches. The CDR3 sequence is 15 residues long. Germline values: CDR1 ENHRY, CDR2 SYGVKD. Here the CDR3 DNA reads TGTGCCATCAGTGCTAGCGGGGGATTCACCGGGGAGCTGTTTTTT. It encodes CAISASGGFTGELFF.

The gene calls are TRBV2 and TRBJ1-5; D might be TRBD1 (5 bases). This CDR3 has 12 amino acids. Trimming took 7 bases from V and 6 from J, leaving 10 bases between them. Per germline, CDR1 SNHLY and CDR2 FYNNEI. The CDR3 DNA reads TGTGCCAGCAAGCTGGGGGGTCAGCCCCAGCATTTT. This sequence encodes CASKLGGQPQHF.

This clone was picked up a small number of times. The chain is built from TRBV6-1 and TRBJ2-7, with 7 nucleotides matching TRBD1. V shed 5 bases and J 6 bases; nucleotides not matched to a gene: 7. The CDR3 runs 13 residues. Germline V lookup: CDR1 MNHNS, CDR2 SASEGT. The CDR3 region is CASSKRQGPEQYF. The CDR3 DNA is TGTGCCAGCAGTAAACGACAGGGTCCCGAGCAGTACTTC.

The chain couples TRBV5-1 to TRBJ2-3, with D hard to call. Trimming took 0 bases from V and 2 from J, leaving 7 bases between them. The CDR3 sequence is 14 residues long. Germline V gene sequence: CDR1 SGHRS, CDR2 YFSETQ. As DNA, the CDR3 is TGCGCCAGCAGCTTGGAGACTCCCACAGATACGCAGTATTTT. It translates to CASSLETPTDTQYF.

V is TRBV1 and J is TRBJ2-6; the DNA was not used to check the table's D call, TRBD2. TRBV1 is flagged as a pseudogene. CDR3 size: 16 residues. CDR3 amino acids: CTSSQGGGTGGNVLTF. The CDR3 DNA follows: TGCACCAGCAGCCAAGGGGGGGGGACCGGGGGCAACGTCCTGACTTTC.

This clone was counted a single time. Here the CDR3 DNA reads TGCGCCAGCAGCTTGACAGGGACAGATACGCAGTATTTT. Translation gives CASSLTGTDTQYF. The chain recombines TRBV5-1 with TRBJ2-3; TRBD1 is a possible D gene (6 bases). V was shortened by 1 base and J by 3 bases, with 6 bases between the two germline ends. This CDR3 region has 13 residues. From germline, CDR1 is SGHRS and CDR2 YFSETQ.

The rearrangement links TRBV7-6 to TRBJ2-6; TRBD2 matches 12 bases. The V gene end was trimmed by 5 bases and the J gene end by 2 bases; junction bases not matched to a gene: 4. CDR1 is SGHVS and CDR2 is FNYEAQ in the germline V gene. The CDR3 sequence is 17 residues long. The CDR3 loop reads CASSQTSGGPGANVLTF. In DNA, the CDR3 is TGTGCCAGCAGCCAAACTAGCGGGGGGCCTGGGGCCAACGTCCTGACTTTC.

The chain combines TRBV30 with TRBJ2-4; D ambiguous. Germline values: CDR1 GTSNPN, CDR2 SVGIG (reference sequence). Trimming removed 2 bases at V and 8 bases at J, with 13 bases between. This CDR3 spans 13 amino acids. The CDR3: CAWSSGSGYIQYF. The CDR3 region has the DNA TGTGCCTGGAGTTCAGGCAGTGGGTACATTCAGTACTTC.

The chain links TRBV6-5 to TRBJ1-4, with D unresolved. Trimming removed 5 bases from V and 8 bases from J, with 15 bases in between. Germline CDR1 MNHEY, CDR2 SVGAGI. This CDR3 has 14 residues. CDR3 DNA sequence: TGTGCCAGCAGTCCGAGCGGTGCCAGGGAAAAACTGTTTTTT. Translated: CASSPSGAREKLFF.

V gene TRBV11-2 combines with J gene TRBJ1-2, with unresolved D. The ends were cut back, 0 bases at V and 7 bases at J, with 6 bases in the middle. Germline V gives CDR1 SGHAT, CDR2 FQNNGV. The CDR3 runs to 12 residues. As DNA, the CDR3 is TGTGCCAGCAGCTTAGATTCCCTTGGCTACACCTTC. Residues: CASSLDSLGYTF.

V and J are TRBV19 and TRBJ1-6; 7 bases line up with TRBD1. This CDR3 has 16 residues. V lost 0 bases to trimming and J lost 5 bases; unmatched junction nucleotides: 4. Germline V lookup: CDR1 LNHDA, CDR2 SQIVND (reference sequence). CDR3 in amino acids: CASSIEGQRDNSPLHF. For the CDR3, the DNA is TGTGCCAGTAGTATAGAGGGACAGAGAGATAATTCACCCCTCCACTTT. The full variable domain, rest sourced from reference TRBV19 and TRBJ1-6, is DGGITQSPKYLFRKEGQNVTLSCEQNLNHDAMYWYRQDPGQGLRLIYYSQIVNDFQKGDIAEGYSVSREKKESFPLTVTSAQKNPTAFYLCASSIEGQRDNSPLHFGNGTRLTVT.

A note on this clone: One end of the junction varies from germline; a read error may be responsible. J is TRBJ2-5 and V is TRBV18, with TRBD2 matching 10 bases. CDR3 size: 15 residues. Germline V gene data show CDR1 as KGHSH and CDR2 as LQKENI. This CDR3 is CASSPAGGTREAQYF. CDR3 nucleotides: TGTGCCAGCTCGCCAGCGGGGGGGACAAGAGAGGCCCAGTACTTC.

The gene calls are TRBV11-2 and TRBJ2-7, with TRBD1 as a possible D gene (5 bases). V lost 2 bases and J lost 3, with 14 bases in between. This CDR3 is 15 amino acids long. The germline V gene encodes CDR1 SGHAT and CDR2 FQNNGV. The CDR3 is CASSLWQGIGYEQYF. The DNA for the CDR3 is TGTGCCAGCAGCTTATGGCAGGGTATAGGCTACGAGCAGTACTTC.

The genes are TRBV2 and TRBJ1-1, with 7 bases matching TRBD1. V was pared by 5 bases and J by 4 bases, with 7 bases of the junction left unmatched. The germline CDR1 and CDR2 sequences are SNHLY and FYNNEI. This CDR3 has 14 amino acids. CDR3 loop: CASSQDRRVTEAFF. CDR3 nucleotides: TGTGCCAGCAGTCAGGACAGGAGGGTCACTGAAGCTTTCTTT.

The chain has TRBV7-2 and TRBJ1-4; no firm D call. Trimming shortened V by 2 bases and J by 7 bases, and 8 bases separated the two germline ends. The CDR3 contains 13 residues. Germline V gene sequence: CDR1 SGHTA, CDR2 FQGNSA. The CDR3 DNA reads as TGTGCCAGCAGCTTAAGAGGGAGTGAAAAACTGTTTTTT. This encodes CASSLRGSEKLFF.

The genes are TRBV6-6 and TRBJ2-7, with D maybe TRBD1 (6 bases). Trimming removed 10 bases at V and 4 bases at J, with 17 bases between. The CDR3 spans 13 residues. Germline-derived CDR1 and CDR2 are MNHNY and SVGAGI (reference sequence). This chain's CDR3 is CATNRERGYEQYF. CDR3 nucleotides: TGTGCCACCAACAGGGAAAGGGGATACGAGCAGTACTTC.